The present entry profiles one T cell receptor (beta chain) with its context. Healthy donors had no documented immune events, such as infections, while sampled. Per the germline V gene, CDR1 is SGHTA and CDR2 is FQGTGA. Trimming shortened V by 2 bases and J by 1 base, and 8 bases separated the two germline ends. This CDR3 has 15 amino acids. Method: immunoSEQ multiplex PCR; TCRdb's copy keeps in-frame clones and lacks some. Among tens of thousands of clones listed, 84% were seen once. This sample is drawn from a study of identifying expanded T cells in peripheral blood. This clonotype originated in a person between 18 and 75 years old in good health. The sequencing input was blood. This rearrangement joins TRBV7-3 to TRBJ2-2; no firm D call. Here the CDR3 DNA reads TGTGCCAGCAGCTTACAATCGGGGAACACCGGGGAGCTGTTTTTT. Translation: CASSLQSGNTGELFF.